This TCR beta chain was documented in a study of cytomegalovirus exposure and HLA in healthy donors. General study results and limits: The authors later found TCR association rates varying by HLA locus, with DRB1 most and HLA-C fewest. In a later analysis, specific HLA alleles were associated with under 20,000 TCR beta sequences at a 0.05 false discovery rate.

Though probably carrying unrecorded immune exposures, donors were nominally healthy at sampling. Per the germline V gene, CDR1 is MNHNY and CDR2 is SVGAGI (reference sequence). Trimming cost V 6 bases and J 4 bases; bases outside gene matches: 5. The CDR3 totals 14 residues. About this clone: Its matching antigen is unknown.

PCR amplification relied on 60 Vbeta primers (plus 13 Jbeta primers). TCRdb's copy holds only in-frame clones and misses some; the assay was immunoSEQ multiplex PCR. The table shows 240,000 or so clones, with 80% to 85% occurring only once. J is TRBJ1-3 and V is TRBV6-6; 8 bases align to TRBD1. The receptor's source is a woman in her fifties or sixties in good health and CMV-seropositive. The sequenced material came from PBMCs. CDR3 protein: CASSPGQGGNTIYF. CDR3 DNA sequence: TGTGCCAGCAGCCCTGGACAGGGCGGAAACACCATATATTTT.